The entry below describes one TCR beta chain. At one boundary the junction diverges from the germline segment, which might be a read error. According to the study, genomic DNA was the template for TCR beta VDJ and CDR3 profiling. In TCRdb, the reads were re-called with MiXCR into one record per CDR3 protein. The sample includes 400,000 to 600,000 distinct CDR3 sequences, around 33% of them seen just once. The data were taken from a study of CD8+CD57+ T cells in acquired aplastic anemia. Study-wide context: When averaged, DNA from sorted CD4+ and CD8+ cells came to 2.5 to 4 ug.

CD8+CD57+ cell expansion had been shown by flow cytometry in patients chosen for sequencing. CDR1 SGHVS and CDR2 FNYEAQ come from the germline V gene. The CDR3 loop spans 13 amino acids. What was sequenced was sorted CD4+, CD8+, or CD8+CD57+ T cells (not recorded which) from PBMCs. J is TRBJ2-7 and V is TRBV7-6, with 7 bases that match TRBD1. This sequence originates from a human donor with aplastic anemia. In nucleotides, the CDR3 is TGTGCTAGCAGCAAAGACAGGGTTCGGGAGCAGTACTTC. It translates to CASSKDRVREQYF.